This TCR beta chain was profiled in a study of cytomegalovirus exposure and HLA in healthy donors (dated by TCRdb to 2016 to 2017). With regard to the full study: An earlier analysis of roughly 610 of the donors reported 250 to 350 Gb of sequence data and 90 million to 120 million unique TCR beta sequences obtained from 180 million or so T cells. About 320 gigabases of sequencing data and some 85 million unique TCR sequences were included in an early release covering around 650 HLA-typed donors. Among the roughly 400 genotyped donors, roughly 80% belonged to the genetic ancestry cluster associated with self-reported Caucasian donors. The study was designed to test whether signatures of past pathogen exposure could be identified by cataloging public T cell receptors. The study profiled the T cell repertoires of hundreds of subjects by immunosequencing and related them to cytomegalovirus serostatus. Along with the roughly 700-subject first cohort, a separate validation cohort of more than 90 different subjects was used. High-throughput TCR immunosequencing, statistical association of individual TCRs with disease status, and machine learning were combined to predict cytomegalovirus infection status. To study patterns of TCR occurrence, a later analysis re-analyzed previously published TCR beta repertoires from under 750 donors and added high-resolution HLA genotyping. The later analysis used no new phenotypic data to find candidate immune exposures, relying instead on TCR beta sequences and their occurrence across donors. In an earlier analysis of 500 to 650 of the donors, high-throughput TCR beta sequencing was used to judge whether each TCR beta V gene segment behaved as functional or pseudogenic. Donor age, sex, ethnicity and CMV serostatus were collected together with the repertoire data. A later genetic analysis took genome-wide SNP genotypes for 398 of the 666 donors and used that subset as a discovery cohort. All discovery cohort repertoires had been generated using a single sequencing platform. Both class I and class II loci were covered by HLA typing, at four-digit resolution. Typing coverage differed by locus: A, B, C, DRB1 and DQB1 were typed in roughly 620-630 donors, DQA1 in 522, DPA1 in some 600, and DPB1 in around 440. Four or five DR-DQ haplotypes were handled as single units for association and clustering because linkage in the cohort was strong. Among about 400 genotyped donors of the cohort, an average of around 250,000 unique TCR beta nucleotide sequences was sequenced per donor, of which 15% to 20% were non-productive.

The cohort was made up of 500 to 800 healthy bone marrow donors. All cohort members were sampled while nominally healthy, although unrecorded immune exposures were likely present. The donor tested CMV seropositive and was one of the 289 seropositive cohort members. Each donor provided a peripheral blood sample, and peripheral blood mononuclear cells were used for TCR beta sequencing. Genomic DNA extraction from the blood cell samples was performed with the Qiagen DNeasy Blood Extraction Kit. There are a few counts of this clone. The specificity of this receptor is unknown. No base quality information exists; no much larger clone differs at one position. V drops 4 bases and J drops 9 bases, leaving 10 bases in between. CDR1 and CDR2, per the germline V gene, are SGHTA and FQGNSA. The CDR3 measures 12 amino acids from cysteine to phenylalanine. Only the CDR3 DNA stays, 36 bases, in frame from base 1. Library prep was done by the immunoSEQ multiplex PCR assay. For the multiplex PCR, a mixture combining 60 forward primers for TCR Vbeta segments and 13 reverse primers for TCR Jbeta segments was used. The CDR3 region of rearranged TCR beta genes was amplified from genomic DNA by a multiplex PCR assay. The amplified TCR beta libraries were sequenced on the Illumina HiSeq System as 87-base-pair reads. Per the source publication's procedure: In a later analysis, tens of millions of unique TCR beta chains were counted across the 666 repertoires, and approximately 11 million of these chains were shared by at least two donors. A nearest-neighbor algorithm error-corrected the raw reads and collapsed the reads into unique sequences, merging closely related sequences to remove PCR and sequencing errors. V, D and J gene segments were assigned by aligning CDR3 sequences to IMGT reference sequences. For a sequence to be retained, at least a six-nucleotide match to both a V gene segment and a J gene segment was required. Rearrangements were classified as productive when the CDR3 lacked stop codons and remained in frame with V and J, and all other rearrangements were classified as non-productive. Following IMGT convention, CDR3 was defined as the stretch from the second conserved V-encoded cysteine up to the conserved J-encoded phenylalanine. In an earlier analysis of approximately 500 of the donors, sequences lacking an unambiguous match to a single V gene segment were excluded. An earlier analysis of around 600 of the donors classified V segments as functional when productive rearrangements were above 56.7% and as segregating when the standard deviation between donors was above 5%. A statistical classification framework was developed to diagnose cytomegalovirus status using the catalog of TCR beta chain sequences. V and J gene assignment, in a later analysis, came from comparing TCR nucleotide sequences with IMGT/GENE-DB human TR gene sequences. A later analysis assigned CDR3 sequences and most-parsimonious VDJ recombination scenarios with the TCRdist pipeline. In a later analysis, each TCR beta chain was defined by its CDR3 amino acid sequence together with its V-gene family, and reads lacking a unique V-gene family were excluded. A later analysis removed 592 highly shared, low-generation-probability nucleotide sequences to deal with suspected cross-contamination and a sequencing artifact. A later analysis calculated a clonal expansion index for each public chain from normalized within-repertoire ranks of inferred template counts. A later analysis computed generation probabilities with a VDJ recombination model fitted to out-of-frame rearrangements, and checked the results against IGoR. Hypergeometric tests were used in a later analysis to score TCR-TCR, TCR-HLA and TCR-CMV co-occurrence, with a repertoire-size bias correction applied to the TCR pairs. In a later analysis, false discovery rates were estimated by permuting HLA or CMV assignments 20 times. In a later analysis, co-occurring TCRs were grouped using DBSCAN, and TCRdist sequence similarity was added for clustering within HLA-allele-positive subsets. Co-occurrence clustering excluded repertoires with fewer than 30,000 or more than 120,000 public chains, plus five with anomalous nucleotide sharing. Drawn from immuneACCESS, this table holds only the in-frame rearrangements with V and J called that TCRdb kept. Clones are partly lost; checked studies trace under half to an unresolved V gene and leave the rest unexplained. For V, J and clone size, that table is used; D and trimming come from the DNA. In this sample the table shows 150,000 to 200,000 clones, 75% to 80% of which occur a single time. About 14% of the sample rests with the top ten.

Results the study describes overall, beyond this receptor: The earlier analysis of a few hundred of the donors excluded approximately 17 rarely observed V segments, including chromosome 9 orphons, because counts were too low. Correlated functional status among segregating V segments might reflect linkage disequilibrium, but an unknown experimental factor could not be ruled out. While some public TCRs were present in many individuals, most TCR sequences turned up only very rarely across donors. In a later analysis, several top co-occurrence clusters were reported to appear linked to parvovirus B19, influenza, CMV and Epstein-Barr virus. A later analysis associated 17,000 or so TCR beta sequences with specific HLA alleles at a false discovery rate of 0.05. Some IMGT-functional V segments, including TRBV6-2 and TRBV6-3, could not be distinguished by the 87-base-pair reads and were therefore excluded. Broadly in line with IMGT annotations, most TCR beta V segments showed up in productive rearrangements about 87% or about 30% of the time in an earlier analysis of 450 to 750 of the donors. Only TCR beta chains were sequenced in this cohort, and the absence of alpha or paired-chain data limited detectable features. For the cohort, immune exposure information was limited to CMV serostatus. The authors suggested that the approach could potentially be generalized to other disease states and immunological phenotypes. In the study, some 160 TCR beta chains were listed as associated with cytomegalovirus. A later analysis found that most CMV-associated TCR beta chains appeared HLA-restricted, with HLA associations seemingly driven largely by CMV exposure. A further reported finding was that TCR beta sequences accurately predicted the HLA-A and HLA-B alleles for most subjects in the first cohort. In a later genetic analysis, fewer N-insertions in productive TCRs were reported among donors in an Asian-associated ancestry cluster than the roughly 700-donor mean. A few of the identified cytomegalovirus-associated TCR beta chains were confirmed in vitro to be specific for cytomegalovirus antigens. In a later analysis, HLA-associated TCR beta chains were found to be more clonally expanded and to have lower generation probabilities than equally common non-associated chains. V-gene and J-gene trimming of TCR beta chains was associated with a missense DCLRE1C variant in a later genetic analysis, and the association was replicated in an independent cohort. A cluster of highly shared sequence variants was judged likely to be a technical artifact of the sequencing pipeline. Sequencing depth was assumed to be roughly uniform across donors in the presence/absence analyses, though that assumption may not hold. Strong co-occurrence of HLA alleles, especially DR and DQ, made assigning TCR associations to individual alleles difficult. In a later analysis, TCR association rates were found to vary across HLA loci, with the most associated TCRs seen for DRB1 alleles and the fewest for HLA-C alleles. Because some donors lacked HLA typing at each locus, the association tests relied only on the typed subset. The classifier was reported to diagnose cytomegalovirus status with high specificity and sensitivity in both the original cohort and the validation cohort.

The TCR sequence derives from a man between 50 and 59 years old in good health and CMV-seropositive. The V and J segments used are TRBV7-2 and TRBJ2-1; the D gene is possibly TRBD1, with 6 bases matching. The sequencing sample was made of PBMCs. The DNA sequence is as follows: TGTGCCAGCAGCTCACTAGGGGGTGAGCAGTTCTTC. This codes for CASSSLGGEQFF.